The T cell receptor beta chain under discussion was sequenced for a study of T cell changes during pregnancy in multiple sclerosis. This CDR3 contains 17 residues. Germline CDR1 and CDR2: MNHNS and SASEGT. V was clipped by 3 bases and J by 0 bases; unmatched bases: 10. The sample holds one count of this clone. Profiled with immunoSEQ multiplex PCR; TCRdb holds only in-frame clones, not every one. Among fewer than 50,000 clones listed, around 93% were seen once. The chain recombines TRBV6-1 with TRBJ1-2; 7 nucleotides line up with TRBD1. The TCR was taken from a female donor with multiple sclerosis, enrolled in a pregnancy study. This material consisted of CD8+ T cells from peripheral blood mononuclear cells, taken in the first trimester of pregnancy. CDR3 nucleotide sequence: TGTGCCAGCAGTGAGGTGGGACAGCAAGGCTCTAACTATGGCTACACCTTC. Amino acids: CASSEVGQQGSNYGYTF.